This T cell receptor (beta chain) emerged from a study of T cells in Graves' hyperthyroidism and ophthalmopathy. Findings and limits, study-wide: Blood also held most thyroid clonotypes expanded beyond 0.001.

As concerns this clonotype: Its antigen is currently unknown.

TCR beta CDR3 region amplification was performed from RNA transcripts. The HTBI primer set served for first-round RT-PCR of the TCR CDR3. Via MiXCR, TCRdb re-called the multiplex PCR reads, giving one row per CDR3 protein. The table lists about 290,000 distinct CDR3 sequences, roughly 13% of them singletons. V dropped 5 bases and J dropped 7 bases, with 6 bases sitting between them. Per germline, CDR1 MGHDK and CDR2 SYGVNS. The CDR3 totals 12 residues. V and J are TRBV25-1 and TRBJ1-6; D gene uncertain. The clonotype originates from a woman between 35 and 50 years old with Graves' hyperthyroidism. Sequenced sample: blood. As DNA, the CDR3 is TGTGCCAGCAGTCAACCCAATTCACCCCTCCACTTT. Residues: CASSQPNSPLHF.